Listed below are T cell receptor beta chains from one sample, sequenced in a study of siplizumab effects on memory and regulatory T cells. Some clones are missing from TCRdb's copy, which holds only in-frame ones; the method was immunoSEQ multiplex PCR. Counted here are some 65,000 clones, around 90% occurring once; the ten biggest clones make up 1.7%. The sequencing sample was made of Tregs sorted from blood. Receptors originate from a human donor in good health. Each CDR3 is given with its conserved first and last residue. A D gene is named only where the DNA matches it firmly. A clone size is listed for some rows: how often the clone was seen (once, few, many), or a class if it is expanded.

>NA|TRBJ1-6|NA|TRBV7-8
CASSLVVGHVHF
TGTGCCAGCAGCTTAGTTGTGGGTCACGTCCACTTT
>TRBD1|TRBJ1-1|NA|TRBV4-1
CASSAHRDRVRVNTEAFF
TGCGCCAGCAGCGCCCACCGGGACAGGGTGAGAGTGAACACTGAAGCTTTCTTT
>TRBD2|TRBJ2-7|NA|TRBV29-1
CSVVVLAGPEQYF
TGCAGCGTTGTAGTACTAGCGGGGCCAGAGCAGTACTTC
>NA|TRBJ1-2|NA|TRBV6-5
CASRLQGFDYGYTF
TGTGCCAGCAGATTACAGGGTTTTGACTATGGCTACACCTTC
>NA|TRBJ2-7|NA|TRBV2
CASTPGAGVSEQYF
TGTGCCAGCACCCCAGGGGCCGGCGTTTCCGAGCAGTACTTC
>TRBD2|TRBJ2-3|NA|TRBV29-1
CSLLAGSTDTQYF
TGCAGCCTCTTAGCGGGATCCACAGATACGCAGTATTTT
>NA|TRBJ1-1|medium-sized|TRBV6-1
CASSGIDRAEAFF
TGTGCCAGCAGTGGCATTGACAGAGCTGAAGCTTTCTTT
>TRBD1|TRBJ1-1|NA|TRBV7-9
CASSVTPGQGTGEAFF
TGTGCCAGCAGCGTAACACCGGGACAGGGAACGGGTGAAGCTTTCTTT
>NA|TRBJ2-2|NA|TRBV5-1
CASSLGDRFNTGELFF
TGCGCCAGCAGCTTGGGTGACAGGTTTAACACCGGGGAGCTGTTTTTT
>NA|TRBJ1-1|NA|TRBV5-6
CASSFLMMDLTEAFF
TGTGCCAGCAGCTTTCTTATGATGGATCTCACTGAAGCTTTCTTT
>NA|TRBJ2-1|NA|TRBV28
CASSFVAEQFF
TGTGCCAGCAGTTTTGTTGCTGAGCAGTTCTTC